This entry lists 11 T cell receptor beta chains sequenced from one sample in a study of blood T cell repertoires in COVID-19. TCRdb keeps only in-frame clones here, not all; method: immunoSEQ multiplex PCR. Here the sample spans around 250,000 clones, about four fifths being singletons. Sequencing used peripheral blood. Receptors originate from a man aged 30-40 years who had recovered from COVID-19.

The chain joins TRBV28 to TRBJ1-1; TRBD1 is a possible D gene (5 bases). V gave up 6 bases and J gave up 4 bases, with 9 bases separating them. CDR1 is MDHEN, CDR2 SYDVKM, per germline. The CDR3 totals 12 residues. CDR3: CASRQGSTEAFF. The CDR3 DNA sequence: TGTGCCAGCAGGCAGGGCAGCACTGAAGCTTTCTTT.

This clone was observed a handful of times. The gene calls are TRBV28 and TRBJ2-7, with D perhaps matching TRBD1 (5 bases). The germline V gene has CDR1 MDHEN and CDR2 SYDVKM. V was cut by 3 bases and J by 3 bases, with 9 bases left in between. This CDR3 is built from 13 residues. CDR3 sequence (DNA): TGTGCCAGCAGTTTCAGACAGAACTACGAGCAGTACTTC. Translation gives CASSFRQNYEQYF.

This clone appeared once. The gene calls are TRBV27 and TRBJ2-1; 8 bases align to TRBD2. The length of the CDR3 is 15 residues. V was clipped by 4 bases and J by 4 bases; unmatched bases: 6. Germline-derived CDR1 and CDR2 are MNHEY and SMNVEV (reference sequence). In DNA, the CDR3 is TGTGCCAGCAGTTCCGAGCGGGGGCCTTACAATGAGCAGTTCTTC. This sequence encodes CASSSERGPYNEQFF.

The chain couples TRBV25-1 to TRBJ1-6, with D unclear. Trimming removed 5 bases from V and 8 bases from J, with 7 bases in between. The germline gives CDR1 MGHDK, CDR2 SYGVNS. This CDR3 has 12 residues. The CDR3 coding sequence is TGTGCCAGCAGTTTGTCGGATTCACCCCTCCACTTT. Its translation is CASSLSDSPLHF.

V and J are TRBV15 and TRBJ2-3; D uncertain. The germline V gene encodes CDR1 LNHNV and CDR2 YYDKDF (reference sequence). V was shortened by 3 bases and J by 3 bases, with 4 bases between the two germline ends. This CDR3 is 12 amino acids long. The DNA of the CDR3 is TGTGCCACCAGCAGTCCTACAGATACGCAGTATTTT. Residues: CATSSPTDTQYF. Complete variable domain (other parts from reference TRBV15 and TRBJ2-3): DAMVIQNPRYQVTQFGKPVTLSCSQTLNHNVMYWYQQKSSQAPKLLFHYYDKDFNNEADTPDNFQSRRPNTSFCFLDIRSPGLGDTAMYLCATSSPTDTQYFGPGTRLTVL.

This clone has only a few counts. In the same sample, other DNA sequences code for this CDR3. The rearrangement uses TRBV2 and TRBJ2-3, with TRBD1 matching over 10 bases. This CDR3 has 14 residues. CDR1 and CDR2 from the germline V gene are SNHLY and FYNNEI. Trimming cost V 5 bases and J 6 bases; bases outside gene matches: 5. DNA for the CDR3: TGTGCCAGCAGTCGGGACAGGGGTTCGGATACGCAGTATTTT. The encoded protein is CASSRDRGSDTQYF.

The CDR3 protein is CASSQEDSRVYEQYF. In DNA form, the CDR3 reads TGCGCCAGCAGCCAAGAAGACAGCCGGGTCTACGAGCAGTACTTC. The J gene is TRBJ2-7, the V gene TRBV4-1; maybe TRBD1 (5 bases). Trimming stripped 0 bases from V and 3 bases from J, with 12 bases between. Germline CDR1 reads MGHRA; CDR2 reads YSYEKL. The CDR3 sequence is 15 residues long.

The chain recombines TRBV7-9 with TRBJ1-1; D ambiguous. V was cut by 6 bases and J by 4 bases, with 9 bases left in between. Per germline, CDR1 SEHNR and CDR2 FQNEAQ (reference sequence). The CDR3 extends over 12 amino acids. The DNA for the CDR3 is TGTGCCAGCAGTAGAGGTGGCACTGAAGCTTTCTTT. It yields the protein CASSRGGTEAFF.

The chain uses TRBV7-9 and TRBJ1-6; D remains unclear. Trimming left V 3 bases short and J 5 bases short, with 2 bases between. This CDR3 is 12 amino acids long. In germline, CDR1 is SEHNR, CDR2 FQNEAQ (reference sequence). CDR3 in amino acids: CASSFNNSPLHF. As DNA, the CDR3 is TGTGCCAGCAGCTTCAATAATTCACCCCTCCACTTT.

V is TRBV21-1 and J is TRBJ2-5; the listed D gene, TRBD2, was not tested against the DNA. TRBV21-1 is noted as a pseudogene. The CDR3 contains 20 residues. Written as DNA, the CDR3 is TGTGCCAGCAGCAAAGTCGGTGAGGGACTAGCGGGGGGGACACCGGAGACCCAGTACTTC. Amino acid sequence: CASSKVGEGLAGGTPETQYF.

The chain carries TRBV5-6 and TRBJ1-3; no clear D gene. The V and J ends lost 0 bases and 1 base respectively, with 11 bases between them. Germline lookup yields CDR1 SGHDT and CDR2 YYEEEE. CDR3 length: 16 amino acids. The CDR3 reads CASSLVADLSGNTIYF. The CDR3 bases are TGTGCCAGCAGCTTGGTGGCAGACTTATCTGGAAACACCATATATTTT.